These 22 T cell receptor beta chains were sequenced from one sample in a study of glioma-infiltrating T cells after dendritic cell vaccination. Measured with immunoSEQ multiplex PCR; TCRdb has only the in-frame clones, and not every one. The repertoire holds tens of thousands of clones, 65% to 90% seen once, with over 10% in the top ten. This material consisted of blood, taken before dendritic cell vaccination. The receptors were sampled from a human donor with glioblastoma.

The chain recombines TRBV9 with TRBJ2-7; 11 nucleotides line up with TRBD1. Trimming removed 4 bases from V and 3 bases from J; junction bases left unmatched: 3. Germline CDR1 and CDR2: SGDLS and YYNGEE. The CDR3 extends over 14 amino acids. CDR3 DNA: TGTGCCAGCAGCAAAGGGACAGGGGGCTACGAGCAGTACTTC. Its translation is CASSKGTGGYEQYF.

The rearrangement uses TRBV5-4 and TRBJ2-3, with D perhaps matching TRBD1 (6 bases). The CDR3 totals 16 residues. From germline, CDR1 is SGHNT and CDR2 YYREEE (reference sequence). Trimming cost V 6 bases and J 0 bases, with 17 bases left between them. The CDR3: CASTRLTGQSTDTQYF. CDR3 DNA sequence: TGTGCCAGCACCAGGCTGACCGGACAGAGCACAGATACGCAGTATTTT.

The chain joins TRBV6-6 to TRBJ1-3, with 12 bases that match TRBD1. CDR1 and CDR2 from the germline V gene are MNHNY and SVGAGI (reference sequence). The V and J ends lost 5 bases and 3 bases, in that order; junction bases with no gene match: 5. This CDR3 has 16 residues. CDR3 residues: CASSPGQGAVGNTIYF. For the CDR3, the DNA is TGTGCCAGCAGTCCGGGACAGGGGGCTGTTGGAAACACCATATATTTT.

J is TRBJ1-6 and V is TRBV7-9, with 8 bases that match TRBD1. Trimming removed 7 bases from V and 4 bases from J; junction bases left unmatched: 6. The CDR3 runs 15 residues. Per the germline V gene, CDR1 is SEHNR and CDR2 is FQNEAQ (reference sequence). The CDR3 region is CASIGQGPYNSPLHF. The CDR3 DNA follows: TGTGCCAGCATCGGACAGGGACCTTATAATTCACCCCTCCACTTT.

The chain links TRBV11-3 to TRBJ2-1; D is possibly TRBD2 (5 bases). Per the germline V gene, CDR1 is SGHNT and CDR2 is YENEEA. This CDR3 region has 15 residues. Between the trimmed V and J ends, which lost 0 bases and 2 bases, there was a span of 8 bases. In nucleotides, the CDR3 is TGTGCCAGCAGCTTAGAAAGCGGAACCTACAATGAGCAGTTCTTC. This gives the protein CASSLESGTYNEQFF.

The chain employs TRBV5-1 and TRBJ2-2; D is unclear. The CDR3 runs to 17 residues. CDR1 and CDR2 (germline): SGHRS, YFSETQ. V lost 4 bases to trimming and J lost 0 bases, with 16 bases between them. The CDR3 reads CASSHLSTTTNTGELFF. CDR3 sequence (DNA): TGCGCCAGCAGCCACCTATCGACAACAACGAACACCGGGGAGCTGTTTTTT. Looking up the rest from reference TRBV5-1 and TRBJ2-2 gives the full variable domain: KAGVTQTPRYLIKTRGQQVTLSCSPISGHRSVSWYQQTPGQGLQFLFEYFSETQRNKGNFPGRFSGRQFSNSRSEMNVSTLELGDSALYLCASSHLSTTTNTGELFFGEGSRLTVL.

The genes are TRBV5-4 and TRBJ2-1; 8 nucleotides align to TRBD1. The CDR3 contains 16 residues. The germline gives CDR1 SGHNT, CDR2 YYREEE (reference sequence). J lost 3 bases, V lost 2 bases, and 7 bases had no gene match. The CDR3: CASSFGGGTGYNEQFF. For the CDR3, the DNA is TGTGCCAGCAGCTTTGGGGGCGGGACAGGCTACAATGAGCAGTTCTTC.

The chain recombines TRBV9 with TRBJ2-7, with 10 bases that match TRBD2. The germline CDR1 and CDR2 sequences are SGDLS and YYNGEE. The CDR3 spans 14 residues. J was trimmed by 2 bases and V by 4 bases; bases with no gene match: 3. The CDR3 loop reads CASSQLAGPYEQYF. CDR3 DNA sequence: TGTGCCAGCAGCCAACTAGCGGGACCCTACGAGCAGTACTTC.

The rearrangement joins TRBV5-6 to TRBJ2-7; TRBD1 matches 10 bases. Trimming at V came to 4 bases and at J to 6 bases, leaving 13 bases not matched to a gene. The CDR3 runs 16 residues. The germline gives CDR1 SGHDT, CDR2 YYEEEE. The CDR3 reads CASSPSGTGEFGEQYF. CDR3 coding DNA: TGTGCCAGCAGCCCATCCGGGACAGGGGAGTTTGGCGAGCAGTACTTC.

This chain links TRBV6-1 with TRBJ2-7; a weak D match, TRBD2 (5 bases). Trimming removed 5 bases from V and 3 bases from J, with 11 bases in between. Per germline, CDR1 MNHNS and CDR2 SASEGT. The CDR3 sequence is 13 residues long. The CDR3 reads CASSTGLLYEQYF. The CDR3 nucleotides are TGTGCCAGCAGTACGGGATTACTCTACGAGCAGTACTTC.

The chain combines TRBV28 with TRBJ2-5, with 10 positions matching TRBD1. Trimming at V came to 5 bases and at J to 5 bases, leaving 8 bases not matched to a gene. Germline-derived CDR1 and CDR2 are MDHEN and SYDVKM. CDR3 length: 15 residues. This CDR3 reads CASSTGGQGRETQYF. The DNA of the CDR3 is TGTGCCAGCAGTACGGGGGGACAGGGGAGGGAGACCCAGTACTTC.

As DNA, the CDR3 is TGCAGCGTTGAGGGGCGGGGGTTTGAAGCTTTCTTT. Translation: CSVEGRGFEAFF. This rearrangement joins TRBV29-1 to TRBJ1-1; possibly TRBD1 for D (5 bases). V lost 3 bases and J 7 bases, leaving 12 bases between the germline ends. In germline, CDR1 is SQVTM, CDR2 ANQGSEA. The CDR3 spans 12 residues.

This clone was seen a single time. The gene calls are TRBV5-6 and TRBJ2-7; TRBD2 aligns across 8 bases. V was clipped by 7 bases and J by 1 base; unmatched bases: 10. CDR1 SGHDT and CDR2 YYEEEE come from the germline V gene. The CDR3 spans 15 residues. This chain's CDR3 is CASSRTSGGSYEQYF. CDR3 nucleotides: TGTGCCAGCTCCCGTACTTCGGGGGGGTCCTACGAGCAGTACTTC.

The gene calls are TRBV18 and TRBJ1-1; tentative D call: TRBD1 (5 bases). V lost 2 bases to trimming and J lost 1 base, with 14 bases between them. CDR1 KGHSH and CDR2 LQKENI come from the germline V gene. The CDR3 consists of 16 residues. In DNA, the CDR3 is TGTGCCAGCTCACCAGGGTTTAGACAGTCGAACACTGAAGCTTTCTTT. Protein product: CASSPGFRQSNTEAFF.

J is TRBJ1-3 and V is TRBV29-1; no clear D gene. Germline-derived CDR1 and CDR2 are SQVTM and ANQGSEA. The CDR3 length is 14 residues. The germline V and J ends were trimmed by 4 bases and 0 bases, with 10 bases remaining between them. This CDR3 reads CSVGWAGSGNTIYF. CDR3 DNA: TGCAGCGTTGGATGGGCCGGCTCTGGAAACACCATATATTTT.

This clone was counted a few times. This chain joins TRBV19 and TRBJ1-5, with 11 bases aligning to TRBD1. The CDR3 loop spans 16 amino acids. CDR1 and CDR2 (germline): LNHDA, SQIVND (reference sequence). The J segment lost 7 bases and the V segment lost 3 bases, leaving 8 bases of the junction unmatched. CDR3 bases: TGTGCCAGTAGTATTCCCGGACAGGGGGCGCGGCAGCCCCAGCATTTT. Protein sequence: CASSIPGQGARQPQHF.

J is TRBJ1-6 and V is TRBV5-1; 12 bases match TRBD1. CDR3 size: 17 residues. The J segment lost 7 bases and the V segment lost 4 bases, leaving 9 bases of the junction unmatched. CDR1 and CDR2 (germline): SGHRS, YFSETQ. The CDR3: CASSENAGQGANSPLHF. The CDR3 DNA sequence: TGCGCCAGCAGCGAAAATGCGGGACAGGGGGCGAATTCACCCCTCCACTTT. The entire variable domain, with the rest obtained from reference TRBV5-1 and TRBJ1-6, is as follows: KAGVTQTPRYLIKTRGQQVTLSCSPISGHRSVSWYQQTPGQGLQFLFEYFSETQRNKGNFPGRFSGRQFSNSRSEMNVSTLELGDSALYLCASSENAGQGANSPLHFGNGTRLTVT.

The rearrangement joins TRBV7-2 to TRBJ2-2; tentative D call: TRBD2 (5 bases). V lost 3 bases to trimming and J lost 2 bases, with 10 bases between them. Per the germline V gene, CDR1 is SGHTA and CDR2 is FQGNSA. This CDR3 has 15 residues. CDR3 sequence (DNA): TGTGCCAGCAGCTTGGTCAGGACTAACACCGGGGAGCTGTTTTTT. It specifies CASSLVRTNTGELFF.

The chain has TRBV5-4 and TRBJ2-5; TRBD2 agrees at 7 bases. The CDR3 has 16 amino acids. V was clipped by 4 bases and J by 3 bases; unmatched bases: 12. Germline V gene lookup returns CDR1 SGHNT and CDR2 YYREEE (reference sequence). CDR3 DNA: TGTGCCAGCAGCCCCGGTCTAGCGGAGAGGGAAGAGACCCAGTACTTC. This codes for CASSPGLAEREETQYF.

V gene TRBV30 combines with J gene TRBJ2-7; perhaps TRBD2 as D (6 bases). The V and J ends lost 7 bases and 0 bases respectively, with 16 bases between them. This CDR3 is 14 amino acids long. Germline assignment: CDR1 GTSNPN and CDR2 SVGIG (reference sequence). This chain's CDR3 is CALGKRALSYEQYF. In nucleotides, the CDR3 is TGTGCCTTAGGGAAGCGGGCGCTCTCCTACGAGCAGTACTTC.

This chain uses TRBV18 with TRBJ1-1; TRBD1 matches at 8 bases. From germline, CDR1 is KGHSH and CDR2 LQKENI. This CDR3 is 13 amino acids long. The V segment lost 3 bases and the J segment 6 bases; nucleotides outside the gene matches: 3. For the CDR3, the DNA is TGTGCCAGCTCACCCAAACAGGGGGCTGAAGCTTTCTTT. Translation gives CASSPKQGAEAFF.

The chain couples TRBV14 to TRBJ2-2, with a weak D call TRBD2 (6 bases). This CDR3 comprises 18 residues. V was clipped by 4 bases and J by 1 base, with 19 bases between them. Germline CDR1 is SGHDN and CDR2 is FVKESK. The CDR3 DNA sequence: TGTGCCAGCAGCCTCCGAGCCGGGAGCCCAATGAACACCGGGGAGCTGTTTTTT. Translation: CASSLRAGSPMNTGELFF. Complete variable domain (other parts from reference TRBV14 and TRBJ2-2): EAGVTQFPSHSVIEKGQTVTLRCDPISGHDNLYWYRRVMGKEIKFLLHFVKESKQDESGMPNNRFLAERTGGTYSTLKVQPAELEDSGVYFCASSLRAGSPMNTGELFFGEGSRLTVL.